This T cell receptor beta chain was observed in a study of beta chain features in type 1 diabetes. Reverse transcribing all isolated RNA meant expressed TCRB transcripts were sequenced. Produced via immunoSEQ multiplex PCR; TCRdb's table is partial and in-frame only. Here the sample spans hundreds of thousands of clones, 13% being singletons. Germline CDR1 is SQVTM and CDR2 is ANQGSEA. CDR3 length: 13 residues. V lost 0 bases and J 1 base, leaving 6 bases between the germline ends. Whole-study findings and limits: Shorter TCRB CDR3s, moderately but significantly so, were found in Type 1 diabetes patients in all four CD4+ subsets.

A word on this clone: Its antigen remains unidentified.

Sample: naive CD4+ T cells from blood. The clonotype originates from a man in his late teens or twenties with type 1 diabetes. This rearrangement joins TRBV29-1 to TRBJ1-1; no definite D call. In DNA, the CDR3 is TGCAGCGTTGAAGATTCAGGGAACACTGAAGCTTTCTTT. It yields the protein CSVEDSGNTEAFF.